A selection of T cell receptor beta chains follows, all from one sample in a study of cytomegalovirus exposure and HLA in healthy donors. The data were produced by immunoSEQ multiplex PCR, yet TCRdb's version contains in-frame clones alone and is incomplete. In the table there are 150,000 or so clones, approximately 82% of which are singletons. Sequenced: PBMCs. These receptors were taken from a female donor in good health and CMV-seronegative. Both conserved end residues are part of each CDR3. A clone size is listed for some rows: how often the clone was seen (once, few, many), or a class if it is expanded.

V: TRBV11-3
J: TRBJ1-2
size: -
CDR3: CASSPRGGHYGYTF

V: TRBV21-1
J: TRBJ1-1
size: -
CDR3: CASSSWDRPAVTEAFF

V: TRBV4-2
J: TRBJ2-3
size: -
CDR3: CASSHHILADQRNAQYF

V: TRBV7-2
J: TRBJ1-3
size: -
CDR3: CASSLAGDRDYALSGNTIYF

V: TRBV5-1
J: TRBJ2-1
size: few
CDR3: CASRILAGGGFEQFF

V: TRBV6-5
J: TRBJ2-7
size: -
CDR3: CASSYTGGYEQYF

V: TRBV7-9
J: TRBJ1-5
size: -
CDR3: CASRGEGANQPQHF

V: TRBV4-1
J: TRBJ2-2
size: -
CDR3: CASSQSQGKGTGELFF

V: TRBV7-9
J: TRBJ1-1
size: -
CDR3: CASSIPTGLSTEAFF

V: TRBV5-4
J: TRBJ1-3
size: once
CDR3: CASSPRTGAGNTIYF

V: TRBV9
J: TRBJ2-7
size: -
CDR3: CASSLGQGYEQYF

V: TRBV12-5
J: TRBJ2-1
size: once
CDR3: CASAPGTSVYNEQFF

V: TRBV4-3
J: TRBJ2-1
size: -
CDR3: CASSQGLYSSYNEQFF

V: TRBV6-6
J: TRBJ1-3
size: -
CDR3: CASSNTGNGNTIYF

V: TRBV28
J: TRBJ1-5
size: -
CDR3: CASSLRGSQGGNQPQHF

V: TRBV19
J: TRBJ2-7
size: -
CDR3: CASSRTSGTYEQYF

V: TRBV28
J: TRBJ2-1
size: -
CDR3: CASSLSYGTGRNEQFF

V: TRBV27
J: TRBJ2-7
size: -
CDR3: CASSFRGSPLYEQYF

V: TRBV29-1
J: TRBJ1-2
size: -
CDR3: CSVGQGVSYGYTF

V: TRBV6-1
J: TRBJ2-7
size: -
CDR3: CASSSGTSTSYEQYF

V: TRBV7-2
J: TRBJ1-4
size: -
CDR3: CASSLVQGAWEKLFF

V: TRBV5-8
J: TRBJ2-7
size: once
CDR3: CASSLLAGTSYEQYF

V: TRBV28
J: TRBJ1-4
size: -
CDR3: CASRPTGADEKLFF

V: TRBV6-5
J: TRBJ2-2
size: few
CDR3: CASSITGTGELFF

V: TRBV5-6
J: TRBJ1-6
size: -
CDR3: CASSPDGGYNSPLHF

V: TRBV2
J: TRBJ2-2
size: few
CDR3: CASRRRTGSNTGELFF

V: TRBV5-6
J: TRBJ2-7
size: -
CDR3: CASRGVSYEQYF

V: TRBV4-1
J: TRBJ2-5
size: -
CDR3: CASSQVNLGLAGGETQYF

V: TRBV15
J: TRBJ1-2
size: -
CDR3: CATSGTRVGYGYTF

V: TRBV19
J: TRBJ1-5
size: once
CDR3: CASSIAPGGPGQPQHF

V: TRBV4-3
J: TRBJ1-3
size: -
CDR3: CASSQGQVRSGNTIYF

V: TRBV5-1
J: TRBJ2-1
size: -
CDR3: CASSAQGLYNEQFF

V: TRBV4-3
J: TRBJ1-3
size: -
CDR3: CASSPPLSSGNTIYF

V: TRBV9
J: TRBJ2-1
size: -
CDR3: CASSGSGEQFF

V: TRBV9
J: TRBJ1-2
size: -
CDR3: CASSVAEGQGTYGYTF

V: TRBV4-3
J: TRBJ2-1
size: -
CDR3: CASSQVDWRDSYNEQFF

V: TRBV6-4
J: TRBJ2-1
size: -
CDR3: CASSDKASGNSEQFF

V: TRBV25-1
J: TRBJ2-7
size: few
CDR3: CASSSGTSYEQYF

V: TRBV6-6
J: TRBJ1-3
size: -
CDR3: CASSYPQGSTGNTIYF

V: TRBV7-9
J: TRBJ2-5
size: -
CDR3: CASSPIGGTGDRGTQYF

V: TRBV7-2
J: TRBJ2-5
size: -
CDR3: CASSLEGTGGKTQYF

V: TRBV18
J: TRBJ1-1
size: -
CDR3: CASSQNLGQGIQNTEAFF